These 27 T cell receptor beta chains share one sample of origin, sequenced in a study of graft-versus-host responses after intestinal transplantation. These receptors lack a known antigen. Sequencing was performed with immunoSEQ multiplex PCR; in TCRdb, only in-frame clones are kept and a portion is missing. This sample yields 95,000 to 110,000 clones, of which roughly 87% are seen a single time; over 0.7% belongs to the top ten. The sequenced sample was unstimulated CD4+ T cells sorted from spleen or lymph node cells, obtained before intestinal transplant. These receptors were obtained from a human donor who received an intestinal transplant.

The V gene is TRBV18, the J gene TRBJ1-2, with unresolved D. The V and J ends lost 1 base and 1 base respectively, with 13 bases between them. CDR1 and CDR2 from the germline V gene are KGHSH and LQKENI. This CDR3 contains 16 residues. CDR3 sequence: CASSPRPRGNNYGYTF. The CDR3 DNA is TGTGCCAGCTCACCACGGCCCCGGGGTAATAACTATGGCTACACCTTC.

The chain recombines TRBV7-9 with TRBJ1-1; no reliable D call. The CDR3 runs 12 residues. Germline CDR1 and CDR2: SEHNR and FQNEAQ (reference sequence). V was shortened by 1 base and J by 8 bases, with 8 bases between the two germline ends. Here the CDR3 reads CASSLGPSEAFF. DNA for the CDR3: TGTGCCAGCAGCTTAGGCCCATCGGAAGCTTTCTTT.

In this sample, this clone turned up once. The V call is TRBV25-1, the J call TRBJ1-1, with 9 positions matching TRBD1. The germline gives CDR1 MGHDK, CDR2 SYGVNS. The CDR3 contains 16 residues. J gave up 1 base and V 4 bases, and 7 bases lay outside the gene matches. The chain's CDR3 is CASSVRGQGRNTEAFF. Here the CDR3 DNA reads TGTGCCAGCAGTGTAAGGGGACAGGGAAGGAACACTGAAGCTTTCTTT.

This chain uses TRBV10-3 with TRBJ2-5; D possibly corresponds to TRBD1 (5 bases). This CDR3 is 14 amino acids long. V was shortened by 0 bases and J by 1 base, with 6 bases between the two germline ends. CDR1 is ENHRY and CDR2 is SYGVKD in the germline V gene. Written as DNA, the CDR3 is TGTGCCATCAGTGAGTCTACAGGCCAAGAGACCCAGTACTTC. Amino acids: CAISESTGQETQYF.

The rearrangement joins TRBV13 to TRBJ2-3; 10 positions match TRBD2. Trimming took 5 bases from V and 1 from J; bases not matched to a gene: 21. Per germline, CDR1 PRHDT and CDR2 FYEKMQ (reference sequence). This CDR3 has 21 residues. CDR3 DNA sequence: TGTGCCAGCAGCAGCATCAATTTTCTAGCGGGGGTACCCTCTCGCACAGATACGCAGTATTTT. Protein: CASSSINFLAGVPSRTDTQYF.

The rearrangement links TRBV2 to TRBJ1-5; D unclear. The CDR3 is 14 amino acids. V lost 1 base and J 4 bases, leaving 8 bases between the germline ends. Per the germline V gene, CDR1 is SNHLY and CDR2 is FYNNEI. This CDR3 reads CASSEGLSNQPQHF. For the CDR3, the DNA is TGTGCCAGCAGTGAAGGGTTGAGTAATCAGCCCCAGCATTTT.

This chain uses TRBV28 with TRBJ2-7; D may be TRBD1 or TRBD2 (6 bases each). V dropped 5 bases and J dropped 7 bases, with 15 bases sitting between them. The CDR3 contains 13 residues. Per the germline V gene, CDR1 is MDHEN and CDR2 is SYDVKM. CDR3 nucleotide sequence: TGTGCCAGCAGTCTTCAGACGGGGGCGGAGCAGTACTTC. The encoded protein is CASSLQTGAEQYF.

The chain uses TRBV5-4 and TRBJ2-5, with unresolved D. Germline CDR1 and CDR2: SGHNT and YYREEE (reference sequence). V was clipped by 1 base and J by 2 bases, with 12 bases between them. The CDR3 has 15 amino acids. DNA for the CDR3: TGTGCCAGCAGCTTGTTTGTGGGCCTACAAGAGACCCAGTACTTC. It is translated as CASSLFVGLQETQYF.

The gene calls are TRBV30 and TRBJ2-5; D may be TRBD2 (7 bases). The CDR3 contains 14 residues. Trimming left V 8 bases short and J 4 bases short, with 20 bases between. Germline CDR1 and CDR2: GTSNPN and SVGIG (reference sequence). The CDR3 loop is CAGGRGIGGETQYF. The DNA for the CDR3 is TGTGCCGGGGGGAGGGGGATCGGGGGAGAGACCCAGTACTTC.

This rearrangement joins TRBV20-1 to TRBJ2-2; D is ambiguous. This CDR3 is built from 11 residues. Trimming took 7 bases from V and 9 from J, leaving 12 bases between them. Germline assignment: CDR1 DFQATT and CDR2 SNEGSKA (reference sequence). In nucleotides, the CDR3 is TGCAGTGTTGTGTTCGGACGGGAGCTGTTTTTT. This sequence encodes CSVVFGRELFF.

The chain links TRBV2 to TRBJ2-5; unclear D gene. The length of the CDR3 is 16 residues. Germline V gene data show CDR1 as SNHLY and CDR2 as FYNNEI. The V end lost 11 bases, the J end lost 5 bases, and 27 bases lay between the germline ends. The CDR3 here is CAESGLGSHSLETQYF. In DNA form, the CDR3 reads TGTGCCGAAAGTGGCCTGGGGTCCCACAGCCTTGAGACCCAGTACTTC.

The V gene is TRBV2, the J gene TRBJ2-2; D is possibly TRBD2 (6 bases). The germline gives CDR1 SNHLY, CDR2 FYNNEI. The CDR3 runs 13 residues. V lost 7 bases and J 7 bases, leaving 13 bases between the germline ends. Here the CDR3 reads CASNLGGGGELFF. Written as DNA, the CDR3 is TGTGCCAGCAATTTGGGGGGTGGCGGGGAGCTGTTTTTT.

V gene TRBV11-3 combines with J gene TRBJ2-1; D perhaps matches TRBD1 (6 bases). Per the germline V gene, CDR1 is SGHNT and CDR2 is YENEEA. The ends were cut back, 6 bases at V and 9 bases at J, with 15 bases in the middle. The CDR3 has 13 amino acids. The CDR3: CASSYTGFAEQFF. The CDR3 DNA sequence: TGTGCCAGCAGTTACACAGGGTTCGCTGAGCAGTTCTTC.

This chain links TRBV28 with TRBJ1-2; maybe TRBD1 (5 bases). Trimming took off 10 bases at V and 2 bases at J, with 14 bases between the two ends. The CDR3 is 13 amino acids. Germline V gives CDR1 MDHEN, CDR2 SYDVKM. The CDR3 nucleotides read TGTGCCACCTCCGGGGGTCAGAACTATGGCTACACCTTC. As protein: CATSGGQNYGYTF.

Regarding this clone: Other DNA sequences in this specimen translate into the identical CDR3. This chain uses TRBV5-1 with TRBJ2-4, with D possibly TRBD2 on 6 matching bases. Germline V gene data show CDR1 as SGHRS and CDR2 as YFSETQ. The germline V and J ends were trimmed by 2 bases and 0 bases, with 6 bases remaining between them. This CDR3 is built from 14 residues. The DNA for the CDR3 is TGCGCCAGCAGCTTAGCGGGAGCCAAAAACATTCAGTACTTC. It translates to CASSLAGAKNIQYF.

The chain recombines TRBV19 with TRBJ2-2, with TRBD1 matching over 7 bases. The CDR3 spans 14 residues. Unmatched junction bases numbered 3, after V lost 4 bases and J lost 4 bases. Germline loops: CDR1 LNHDA, CDR2 SQIVND (reference sequence). CDR3 in amino acids: CASSTTGVTGELFF. For the CDR3, the DNA is TGTGCCAGTAGTACAACAGGGGTCACCGGGGAGCTGTTTTTT.

This clone has only one observation. V and J are TRBV18 and TRBJ2-5; a possible D gene is TRBD2 (7 bases). There are 17 residues in the CDR3. CDR1 and CDR2 (germline): KGHSH, LQKENI. Trimming removed 6 bases from V and 4 bases from J, with 24 bases in between. Here the CDR3 reads CASSRRGGRGGPETQYF. The CDR3 DNA reads TGTGCCAGCTCTCGACGCGGGGGCCGCGGAGGCCCAGAGACCCAGTACTTC.

This clone turned up a few times. This chain connects TRBV5-1 to TRBJ1-4; a possible D gene is TRBD1 (6 bases). The CDR3 spans 13 residues. CDR1 SGHRS and CDR2 YFSETQ come from the germline V gene. Trimming shortened V by 5 bases and J by 8 bases, and 13 bases separated the two germline ends. CDR3 sequence (DNA): TGCGCCAGCAGGTCGCAGGGGTGGGAAAAACTGTTTTTT. Translation: CASRSQGWEKLFF.

CDR3: CASSVIEKLFF. The CDR3 DNA reads TGTGCCAGCAGTGTCATTGAAAAACTGTTTTTT. This chain uses TRBV2 with TRBJ1-4; D unclear. The CDR3 is 11 residues long. Trimming cost V 4 bases and J 7 bases, with 4 bases left between them. The germline gives CDR1 SNHLY, CDR2 FYNNEI.

The chain combines TRBV9 with TRBJ1-6, with D uncertain. The CDR3 is 14 amino acids. V was cut by 3 bases and J by 7 bases, with 11 bases left in between. Germline CDR1 and CDR2: SGDLS and YYNGEE. CDR3 sequence: CASSAPRGNSPLHF. In DNA, the CDR3 is TGTGCCAGCAGCGCCCCCCGAGGGAATTCACCCCTCCACTTT.

This clone has more than one count but fewer than ten. This chain uses TRBV6-1 with TRBJ2-7; D is uncertain. V lost 0 bases and J 3 bases, leaving 12 bases between the germline ends. The germline CDR1 and CDR2 sequences are MNHNS and SASEGT. The CDR3 spans 15 residues. CDR3: CASSEAWAVIYEQYF. The CDR3 DNA reads TGTGCCAGCAGTGAAGCTTGGGCAGTTATCTACGAGCAGTACTTC.

The chain joins TRBV16 to TRBJ2-7; 10 bases fit TRBD1. Germline-derived CDR1 and CDR2 are KGHSY and FQNENV. The length of the CDR3 is 14 residues. Trimming removed 4 bases from V and 0 bases from J; junction bases left unmatched: 0. CDR3 region: CASSRTGGSYEQYF. CDR3 in DNA: TGTGCCAGCAGCCGGACAGGGGGCTCCTACGAGCAGTACTTC.

The V and J genes are TRBV7-3 and TRBJ2-1; the D gene is possibly TRBD2 (6 bases). Deletions cut 5 bases from V and 4 bases from J, with 15 bases between. The length of the CDR3 is 15 residues. The V gene's germline CDR1 is SGHTA and CDR2 FQGTGA. For the CDR3, the DNA is TGTGCCAGCAGCCCCCTTGGACTACCGTACAATGAGCAGTTCTTC. Translating it yields CASSPLGLPYNEQFF.

The chain couples TRBV19 to TRBJ2-3; D is perhaps TRBD2 (5 bases). Germline CDR1 reads LNHDA; CDR2 reads SQIVND (reference sequence). The CDR3 totals 14 residues. The germline V and J ends were trimmed by 5 bases and 2 bases, with 11 bases remaining between them. The CDR3, as DNA: TGTGCCAGTAGTTCCCGGGATGACACAGATACGCAGTATTTT. Amino acid sequence: CASSSRDDTDTQYF. Filled out from reference TRBV19 and TRBJ2-3, the complete variable domain reads DGGITQSPKYLFRKEGQNVTLSCEQNLNHDAMYWYRQDPGQGLRLIYYSQIVNDFQKGDIAEGYSVSREKKESFPLTVTSAQKNPTAFYLCASSSRDDTDTQYFGPGTRLTVL.

This clone was observed a handful of times. V gene TRBV13 combines with J gene TRBJ1-6, with TRBD1 as a possible D gene (5 bases). The V end was cut by 5 bases, the J end by 7 bases, with 12 bases between. Germline V gene data show CDR1 as PRHDT and CDR2 as FYEKMQ (reference sequence). This CDR3 has 14 residues. Here the CDR3 reads CASSGGRANSPLHF. The CDR3, as DNA: TGTGCCAGCAGCGGTGGCAGGGCCAATTCACCCCTCCACTTT.

A single count supports this clone. V gene TRBV10-3 combines with J gene TRBJ2-3; TRBD2 aligns across 9 bases. The CDR3 contains 18 residues. Germline loops: CDR1 ENHRY, CDR2 SYGVKD. With 6 bases clipped from V and 4 bases from J, the junction kept 17 bases outside the gene matches. CDR3 nucleotides: TGTGCCATCAGCCTCCCAATGCGGCGGGGGGGCGAGGCAGATACGCAGTATTTT. This gives the protein CAISLPMRRGGEADTQYF.

This chain connects TRBV18 to TRBJ2-1, with 7 bases that match TRBD2. The V gene end was trimmed by 4 bases and the J gene end by 12 bases; junction bases not matched to a gene: 6. Per the germline V gene, CDR1 is KGHSH and CDR2 is LQKENI. The CDR3 runs to 12 residues. The CDR3 protein is CASSRDYFGQFF. In nucleotides, the CDR3 is TGTGCCAGCTCACGGGACTATTTCGGGCAGTTCTTC.